This T cell receptor (beta chain) was recovered during a study of T cell responses to AZD1222 COVID-19 vaccine. The wider study: The analysis combined second doses at about 4 or about 12 weeks.

Here immunoSEQ multiplex PCR was the method, and the copy in TCRdb shows in-frame clones only, minus some. The repertoire holds about 110,000 clones, around 89% seen once, with 2% to 3% in the top ten. The CDR3 is 14 residues long. The V end lost 2 bases, the J end lost 0 bases, and 8 bases lay between the germline ends. The germline CDR1 and CDR2 sequences are SGHRS and YFSETQ. Findings of the study overall: At baseline, just a handful of AZD1222 recipients tested seropositive. Spike was spanned by vaccine-associated CD4 TCRs, with dominance at 160-218 and 743-854. Donor demographics were predominantly white British with a female majority; clonal diversity may be underestimated.

About this clone: Its antigen is undetermined.

This chain joins TRBV5-1 and TRBJ1-1, with D uncertain. The TCR originated in an adult in good health. The sample consisted of peripheral blood, taken on day 0 of AZD1222 vaccination. The CDR3 sequence is CASSFDGLNTEAFF. The CDR3 region has the DNA TGCGCCAGCAGCTTCGACGGACTGAACACTGAAGCTTTCTTT. Using reference TRBV5-1 and TRBJ1-1 for the parts outside the CDR3, the full variable domain is KAGVTQTPRYLIKTRGQQVTLSCSPISGHRSVSWYQQTPGQGLQFLFEYFSETQRNKGNFPGRFSGRQFSNSRSEMNVSTLELGDSALYLCASSFDGLNTEAFFGQGTRLTVV.